These T cell receptor beta chains were read from a single sample in a study of CD8 T cells in ankylosing spondylitis. TCRdb re-analysed the 5' RACE reads in MiXCR, keeping a single row per CDR3 protein. The sample lists over 700,000 distinct CDR3 sequences; around 20% were seen once. The sequencing input was blood, either unsorted or a sorted T cell fraction (not recorded which). These receptors all stem from a male donor with ankylosing spondylitis. Both conserved end residues are part of each CDR3. Each record gives: D gene, V gene, clone size, J gene, CDR3 DNA, CDR3 protein. A D gene is named only where the DNA matches it firmly. Size is stated for part of the rows, as once, few or many counts, or as a class when the clone is expanded.

TRBD2	TRBV4-1	NA	TRBJ2-1	TGCGCCAGCAGCCAAGATGCGGGGGGAAGGTACAATGAGCAGTTCTTC	CASSQDAGGRYNEQFF
TRBD1	TRBV7-2	few	TRBJ2-7	TGTGCCAGCAGCCCAGGGACAGGGTGGGCCTACGAGCAGTACTTC	CASSPGTGWAYEQYF
NA	TRBV5-1	few	TRBJ2-7	TGCGCCAGCAGACCGGACAGTGGGGCGGGCGAGCAGTACTTC	CASRPDSGAGEQYF
TRBD1	TRBV25-1	NA	TRBJ2-1	TGTGCCAGCAGTGGAGGGTCAGGGGGCAATGAGCAGTTCTTC	CASSGGSGGNEQFF
NA	TRBV5-1	many	TRBJ2-1	TGCGCCAGCACGCCGGGGATCAGCTCCTACAATGAGCAGTTCTTC	CASTPGISSYNEQFF
NA	TRBV7-8	few	TRBJ1-6	TGTGCCAGCAGCCCCGATGGGGGTCTCTACTCACCCCTCCACTTT	CASSPDGGLYSPLHF
NA	TRBV5-1	NA	TRBJ2-1	TGCGCCAGCAGTCCCCGAGGGGGAACCTCAGGCTCCTACAATGAGCAGTTCTTC	CASSPRGGTSGSYNEQFF
NA	TRBV6-5	few	TRBJ1-2	TGTGCCTCCCGGGCGGTTCCCTATGGCTACACCTTC	CASRAVPYGYTF
NA	TRBV20-1	NA	TRBJ1-3	TGCAGTGCTAGGGCGACAGGAATCTCTGGAAACACCATATATTTT	CSARATGISGNTIYF
NA	TRBV14	few	TRBJ2-6	TGTGCCAGCTACCGATCCGGGGACCGGGTGTCTGGGGCCAACGTCCTGACTTTC	CASYRSGDRVSGANVLTF
NA	TRBV2	few	TRBJ1-3	TGTGCCAGCATCCGAGGTGTTGGAAACACCATATATTTT	CASIRGVGNTIYF
TRBD2	TRBV12-3/TRBV12-4	NA	TRBJ2-1	TGTGCCAGCAGGTCCCTAGCGGCCATTTACAATGAGCAGTTCTTC	CASRSLAAIYNEQFF
NA	TRBV11-2	NA	TRBJ2-7	TGTGCCAGCAGCTTAGGCCAGGGGCGTTTCACCTACGAGCAGTACTTC	CASSLGQGRFTYEQYF
TRBD1	TRBV6-1	NA	TRBJ1-2	TGTGCCAGCAGCAGACTTGACAGGGACGGCTACACCTTC	CASSRLDRDGYTF
TRBD2	TRBV19	NA	TRBJ2-3	TGTGCCAGTAGTAAGGGACTAGCGGGAAGGCCTCCAGATACGCAGTATTTT	CASSKGLAGRPPDTQYF
TRBD1	TRBV10-3	many	TRBJ2-1	TGTGCCATCAAGGACAGGGCGTACAATGAGCAGTTCTTC	CAIKDRAYNEQFF
NA	TRBV6-2/TRBV6-3	NA	TRBJ1-1	TGTGCCAGCAGCTCTTCTGGCCCGCTTGAAGCTTTCTTT	CASSSSGPLEAFF
NA	TRBV6-1	NA	TRBJ1-2	TGTGCCAGCTACCCGGGGGCACCCCCCGGAGCCTTC	CASYPGAPPGAF
TRBD1	TRBV11-2	NA	TRBJ2-7	TGTGCCAGCGCACTCTCAGGGGGAGAGGGCGAGCAGTACTTC	CASALSGGEGEQYF
NA	TRBV21-1	NA	TRBJ2-7	TGTGCCGTCATCCTCCGAGGCTACGAGCAGTACTTC	CAVILRGYEQYF
TRBD2	TRBV20-1	NA	TRBJ2-7	TGCAGTGCTAGGGACAGCGGGGGGTACGTAGACGAGCAGTACTTC	CSARDSGGYVDEQYF
NA	TRBV12-3/TRBV12-4	NA	TRBJ2-5	TGTGCCAGCAGTTTCGGTCAGGGGTTCCAAGAGACCCAGTACTTC	CASSFGQGFQETQYF
NA	TRBV3-1	NA	TRBJ2-7	TGTGCCAGCAGCATTTGGAGGGGGCCGTCCTACGAGCAGTACTTC	CASSIWRGPSYEQYF
TRBD1	TRBV12-3/TRBV12-4	NA	TRBJ2-7	TGTGCCAGCAGTCCACACCGGGACAGCTACGAGCAGTACTTC	CASSPHRDSYEQYF
TRBD1	TRBV28	NA	TRBJ2-1	TGTGCCAGCAGTTTCGATCCGAACTCTGGACAGGGGGCGAACTACAATGAGCAGTTCTTC	CASSFDPNSGQGANYNEQFF
NA	TRBV5-1	NA	TRBJ1-1	TGCGCCAGCAGCTTGGGATGGGAGTTGGAGAATGAAGCTTTCTTT	CASSLGWELENEAFF
NA	TRBV7-8	NA	TRBJ2-2	TGTGCCAGCAGCTTAGTGGGCCCTCGAACCGGGGAGCTGTTTTTT	CASSLVGPRTGELFF
NA	TRBV7-8	NA	TRBJ2-1	TGTGCCAGCAGCTTAGGGCGGTACAGGGTCGGCAATGAGCAGTTCTTC	CASSLGRYRVGNEQFF
TRBD2	TRBV7-9	few	TRBJ2-7	TGTGCCAGCAGCCCCGGGGGACTAGCGGGAGAAGAGCAGTACTTC	CASSPGGLAGEEQYF
NA	TRBV29-1	NA	TRBJ2-1	TGCAGCGTTGTTGTCGGGAGATACAATGAGCAGTTCTTC	CSVVVGRYNEQFF
NA	TRBV4-3	NA	TRBJ2-7	TGCGCCAGCAGCCAAGTCGAGGGGCAGGAGCAGTACTTC	CASSQVEGQEQYF
NA	TRBV12-3/TRBV12-4	NA	TRBJ2-5	TGTGCCAGCAGACCCAACACAGGGAGCGAGACCCAGTACTTC	CASRPNTGSETQYF
TRBD1	TRBV5-6	NA	TRBJ2-7	TGTGCCAGCAGCCGGACAGGGGTCCACGAGCAGTACTTC	CASSRTGVHEQYF
NA	TRBV4-2	few	TRBJ2-1	TGTGCCAGCAGCCAAGATCTTCGGGGATATGAGTTCTTC	CASSQDLRGYEFF
NA	TRBV5-4	few	TRBJ2-7	TGTGCCATCAGCCCGGGGAACAATTACGAGCAGTACTTC	CAISPGNNYEQYF
NA	TRBV5-1	NA	TRBJ2-7	TGCGCCAGCAGCTTGGCATTTCAGGGAAGGTACGAGCAGTACTTC	CASSLAFQGRYEQYF
NA	TRBV27	many	TRBJ2-7	TGTGCCAGCAGTTACAACAGGGATTACGAGCAGTACTTC	CASSYNRDYEQYF
TRBD2	TRBV12-3/TRBV12-4	once	TRBJ2-5	TGTGCCAGCAGCCCCCTGACAGCGGGAGAAGAGACCCAGTACTTC	CASSPLTAGEETQYF
NA	TRBV4-3	many	TRBJ1-2	TGCGCCAGCAGCCAAGATAGGCAGGCCTATGGCTACACCTTC	CASSQDRQAYGYTF
TRBD1	TRBV12-3/TRBV12-4	many	TRBJ2-7	TGTGCCAGCAGTAAGGGACAGGGGTACGAGCAGTACTTC	CASSKGQGYEQYF